The present TCR beta chain was sequenced within a study of cytomegalovirus exposure and HLA in healthy donors. Germline trimming cut 8 bases from V and 5 bases from J; bases unmatched to any gene: 8. The CDR3 has 13 residues. Germline V gene data show CDR1 as LNHDA and CDR2 as SQIVND (reference sequence). Both 60 Vbeta primers and 13 Jbeta primers went into the PCR. The data were produced by immunoSEQ multiplex PCR, yet TCRdb's version contains in-frame clones alone and is incomplete. The table shows roughly 55,000 clones, with 55% to 75% occurring only once. The chain combines TRBV19 with TRBJ1-2; TRBD1 aligns across 7 bases. The receptor was derived from a man aged 40-49 years in good health and CMV-seropositive. Sequenced: PBMCs. CDR3 DNA: TGTGCCAGTGGACCGGGACAGTTTTATGGCTACACCTTC. Translating it yields CASGPGQFYGYTF.